The 32 T cell receptor beta chains reported below all come from one sample, sequenced in a study of T cell changes during pregnancy in multiple sclerosis. Data came from immunoSEQ multiplex PCR; TCRdb stores just in-frame clones and leaves some out. This table has 40,000 to 60,000 clones, almost 90% appearing once. The sample consisted of peripheral blood, taken in the first trimester of pregnancy. These receptors were taken from a female donor in good health, enrolled as a control in a pregnancy study.

This chain links TRBV9 with TRBJ1-1; 8 bases map to TRBD1. CDR1 is SGDLS, CDR2 YYNGEE, per germline. There are 15 residues in the CDR3. Trimming cost V 1 base and J 8 bases; bases outside gene matches: 10. In DNA form, the CDR3 reads TGTGCCAGCAGCGTATCAGGGGGCGTTAACCCCGAAGCTTTCTTT. This codes for CASSVSGGVNPEAFF.

The chain links TRBV6-1 to TRBJ1-2, with a tentative D call TRBD1 (5 bases). With 3 bases removed from V and 4 bases from J, the gap between germline ends came to 15 bases. CDR3 length equals 15 residues. In germline, CDR1 is MNHNS, CDR2 SASEGT. CDR3 sequence reads: CASSEGGAGGYGYTF. CDR3 coding DNA: TGTGCCAGCAGTGAGGGAGGGGCAGGCGGCTATGGCTACACCTTC.

V and J are TRBV19 and TRBJ2-4; 11 bases line up with TRBD1. Per germline, CDR1 LNHDA and CDR2 SQIVND (reference sequence). The V segment lost 4 bases and the J segment 6 bases; nucleotides outside the gene matches: 5. The CDR3 is 15 amino acids. The CDR3 region has the DNA TGTGCCAGTAGTACCGGGACAGGGGGTGGAAACATTCAGTACTTC. Translating it yields CASSTGTGGGNIQYF.

V is TRBV19 and J is TRBJ1-5, with TRBD1 as a possible D gene (6 bases). Germline CDR1 LNHDA, CDR2 SQIVND (reference sequence). Trimming took 3 bases from V and 7 from J, leaving 10 bases between them. The CDR3 loop spans 13 amino acids. The CDR3 bases are TGTGCCAGTAGTATTGGGGGCTGGCAGCCCCAGCATTTT. Its protein is CASSIGGWQPQHF. Full variable domain (missing parts from reference TRBV19 and TRBJ1-5): DGGITQSPKYLFRKEGQNVTLSCEQNLNHDAMYWYRQDPGQGLRLIYYSQIVNDFQKGDIAEGYSVSREKKESFPLTVTSAQKNPTAFYLCASSIGGWQPQHFGDGTRLSIL.

The chain uses TRBV7-9 and TRBJ1-6; 7 nucleotides match TRBD1. Germline V gene data show CDR1 as SEHNR and CDR2 as FQNEAQ (reference sequence). Trimming took 1 base from V and 10 from J; bases not matched to a gene: 4. CDR3 length: 14 amino acids. Written as DNA, the CDR3 is TGTGCCAGCAGCTTAGGACAGGGACGGTCACCCCTCCACTTT. Translation: CASSLGQGRSPLHF.

This clone was seen once. The rearrangement links TRBV28 to TRBJ2-5, with D tentatively TRBD1 (6 bases). V lost 3 bases to trimming and J lost 4 bases, with 12 bases between them. The CDR3 contains 14 residues. CDR1 and CDR2 (germline): MDHEN, SYDVKM. The chain's CDR3 is CASSLQGGRETQYF. In DNA, the CDR3 is TGTGCCAGCAGTTTGCAAGGGGGAAGAGAGACCCAGTACTTC.

This chain links TRBV7-8 with TRBJ2-3; the match to TRBD2 covers 9 bases. With 4 bases clipped from V and 12 bases from J, the junction kept 8 bases outside the gene matches. Looked up from germline, CDR1 is SGHVS and CDR2 is FQNEAQ. The CDR3 runs 13 residues. CDR3 sequence reads: CASSSSVTSGQYF. DNA of the CDR3: TGTGCCAGCAGCTCATCGGTGACTAGCGGTCAGTATTTT.

The chain carries TRBV29-1 and TRBJ2-7; 10 bases agree with TRBD2. J gave up 6 bases and V 3 bases, and 5 bases lay outside the gene matches. The CDR3 runs to 13 residues. The germline V gene encodes CDR1 SQVTM and CDR2 ANQGSEA. CDR3 amino acids: CSVEGLAGAEQYF. The CDR3 region has the DNA TGCAGCGTTGAGGGGCTAGCGGGAGCCGAGCAGTACTTC.

The chain combines TRBV11-3 with TRBJ1-6; no firm D call. The CDR3 is made up of 15 amino acids. CDR1 and CDR2 from the germline V gene are SGHNT and YENEEA. V lost 5 bases and J lost 0, with 8 bases in between. The CDR3 sequence is CASSKTSSYNSPLHF. The CDR3 nucleotides are TGTGCCAGCAGCAAGACAAGCTCCTATAATTCACCCCTCCACTTT.

This chain connects TRBV12-1 to TRBJ1-2; the table's D call, TRBD1, has no DNA check behind it. TRBV12-1 is assigned pseudogene status. The CDR3 runs 18 residues. The CDR3 spells CASSFDGGQGPPNYGYTF. CDR3 coding DNA: TGTGCCAGCAGCTTTGATGGGGGACAGGGACCTCCTAACTATGGCTACACCTTC.

The chain employs TRBV23-1 and TRBJ2-7, with 9 bases aligning to TRBD1. TRBV23-1 falls under the ORF class, with uncertain function. V trimming: 3 bases; J trimming: 1 base; junction bases outside the gene matches: 7. The CDR3 contains 16 residues. Here the CDR3 reads CASSQDDRGKSYEQYF. The CDR3 DNA reads TGCGCCAGCAGTCAGGACGACAGGGGGAAATCCTACGAGCAGTACTTC.

The V call is TRBV7-9, the J call TRBJ1-5; no clear D gene. Deletions cut 5 bases from V and 4 bases from J, with 9 bases between. The germline gives CDR1 SEHNR, CDR2 FQNEAQ (reference sequence). The CDR3 covers 13 residues. CDR3 bases: TGTGCCAGCAGCCGTAACCGGAATCAGCCCCAGCATTTT. Translating gives CASSRNRNQPQHF.

V and J are TRBV7-9 and TRBJ2-1; 8 nucleotides line up with TRBD1. Losses at the gene ends were 4 bases for V and 1 base for J; bases not matched to a gene: 12. The CDR3 totals 18 residues. Per germline, CDR1 SEHNR and CDR2 FQNEAQ (reference sequence). The CDR3 reads CASSSGTGGFFSYNEQFF. The CDR3 bases are TGTGCCAGCAGCTCCGGGACAGGAGGGTTTTTTTCCTACAATGAGCAGTTCTTC.

This chain connects TRBV6-1 to TRBJ2-1, with D perhaps matching TRBD2 (6 bases). Trimming removed 6 bases at V and 6 bases at J, with 15 bases between. The CDR3 runs to 14 residues. The germline V gene encodes CDR1 MNHNS and CDR2 SASEGT. Here the CDR3 reads CASRDLLGGNEQFF. The CDR3 DNA is TGTGCCAGCAGGGATCTTCTGGGGGGCAATGAGCAGTTCTTC.

This chain connects TRBV7-9 to TRBJ2-7; TRBD1 agrees at 7 bases. CDR1 and CDR2 from the germline V gene are SEHNR and FQNEAQ (reference sequence). Losses at the gene ends were 6 bases for V and 0 bases for J; bases not matched to a gene: 8. This CDR3 spans 15 amino acids. Written as DNA, the CDR3 is TGTGCCAGCAGATCGAAATGGGACAGCTCCTACGAGCAGTACTTC. Protein: CASRSKWDSSYEQYF.

A few counts support this clone. The gene calls are TRBV6-4 and TRBJ2-3; no firm D call. V was trimmed by 0 bases and J by 2 bases, leaving 9 bases between them. The V gene's germline CDR1 is MRHNA and CDR2 SNTAGT. The CDR3 contains 15 residues. CDR3 protein: CASSDSPESTDTQYF. The CDR3 DNA reads as TGTGCCAGCAGTGACTCTCCGGAGTCCACAGATACGCAGTATTTT.

This chain connects TRBV15 to TRBJ1-2; TRBD1 might be the D (6 bases). This CDR3 contains 15 residues. Germline V gene data show CDR1 as LNHNV and CDR2 as YYDKDF (reference sequence). The V and J ends lost 1 base and 7 bases respectively, with 16 bases between them. DNA for the CDR3: TGTGCCACCAGCAGAGTTCCCCCAGGGGAGCGTGGCTACACCTTC. This encodes CATSRVPPGERGYTF.

This CDR3 is CASSIGGAPYNEQFF. The CDR3 DNA follows: TGTGCCAGTAGTATTGGCGGGGCTCCCTACAATGAGCAGTTCTTC. V and J are TRBV19 and TRBJ2-1; D possibly corresponds to TRBD2 (6 bases). Germline values: CDR1 LNHDA, CDR2 SQIVND (reference sequence). This CDR3 region has 15 residues. Trimming stripped 3 bases from V and 2 bases from J, with 11 bases between.

The rearrangement uses TRBV6-5 and TRBJ2-1, with TRBD2 identical over 8 bases. The V gene's germline CDR1 is MNHEY and CDR2 SVGAGI. Losses at the gene ends were 6 bases for V and 1 base for J; bases not matched to a gene: 2. The CDR3 runs 14 residues. The CDR3 DNA reads as TGTGCCAGCAGGACTAGCGAGTCCTACAATGAGCAGTTCTTC. It codes for CASRTSESYNEQFF.

The chain links TRBV9 to TRBJ1-2, with 8 bases fitting TRBD1. Germline-derived CDR1 and CDR2 are SGDLS and YYNGEE. Trimming removed 4 bases from V and 8 bases from J; junction bases left unmatched: 10. CDR3 length equals 14 residues. CDR3 amino acids: CASSITGTGYGYTF. CDR3 nucleotide sequence: TGTGCCAGCAGCATAACCGGGACAGGATACGGCTACACCTTC. Using reference TRBV9 and TRBJ1-2 for the parts outside the CDR3, the full variable domain is DSGVTQTPKHLITATGQRVTLRCSPRSGDLSVYWYQQSLDQGLQFLIQYYNGEERAKGNILERFSAQQFPDLHSELNLSSLELGDSALYFCASSITGTGYGYTFGSGTRLTVV.

The rearrangement uses TRBV7-6 and TRBJ1-1; D is possibly TRBD1 (6 bases). The CDR3 is made up of 16 amino acids. V dropped 5 bases and J dropped 4 bases, with 20 bases sitting between them. Per germline, CDR1 SGHVS and CDR2 FNYEAQ. The CDR3 bases are TGTGCCAGCAGCCCCCTCCCGGGCAGGGGATCCACTGAAGCTTTCTTT. Protein sequence: CASSPLPGRGSTEAFF.

This chain links TRBV2 with TRBJ1-1, with TRBD1 matching over 7 bases. The CDR3 is made up of 14 amino acids. With 4 bases clipped from V and 2 bases from J, the junction kept 4 bases outside the gene matches. The germline CDR1 and CDR2 sequences are SNHLY and FYNNEI. The CDR3 loop reads CASSGQGPNTEAFF. The CDR3 DNA reads as TGTGCCAGCAGTGGACAGGGCCCCAACACTGAAGCTTTCTTT.

The chain has TRBV6-1 and TRBJ2-4; 7 nucleotides agree with TRBD2. This CDR3 is 15 amino acids long. V lost 7 bases, J lost 4 bases, and 10 bases stayed unmatched. Germline loops: CDR1 MNHNS, CDR2 SASEGT. CDR3 nucleotide sequence: TGTGCCAGCACCTCTAGGAGGGAGGGGAAAAACATTCAGTACTTC. It is translated as CASTSRREGKNIQYF.

V usage is TRBV6-6 and J usage is TRBJ2-1; no reliable D call. The V and J ends lost 7 bases and 8 bases respectively, with 12 bases between them. Germline CDR1 is MNHNY and CDR2 is SVGAGI (reference sequence). This CDR3 has 12 amino acids. The CDR3 coding sequence is TGTGCCAGCATTAGTTGGTTGGATGAGCAGTTCTTC. It specifies CASISWLDEQFF.

The chain couples TRBV6-4 to TRBJ1-1; possible D gene TRBD1, 6 bases. CDR3 length equals 15 residues. The V end was cut by 4 bases, the J end by 4 bases, with 16 bases between. The germline CDR1 and CDR2 sequences are MRHNA and SNTAGT. The CDR3 is CASSAGAGGGTEAFF. For the CDR3, the DNA is TGTGCCAGCAGTGCTGGTGCGGGGGGCGGCACTGAAGCTTTCTTT.

V and J are TRBV7-8 and TRBJ2-1; 9 nucleotides match TRBD2. V shed 5 bases and J 4 bases; nucleotides not matched to a gene: 12. The CDR3 contains 17 residues. CDR1 is SGHVS, CDR2 FQNEAQ, per germline. The DNA of the CDR3 is TGTGCCAGCAGCGACGGGAGACTAGCGGCTACTTACAATGAGCAGTTCTTC. Amino acid sequence: CASSDGRLAATYNEQFF.

CDR3 sequence (DNA): TGTGCCAGCAGGCTGAAGGGACAGGGGTTCCCCTCCGCTTTGTACGAGCAGTACTTC. Its protein is CASRLKGQGFPSALYEQYF. The rearrangement links TRBV28 to TRBJ2-7; 10 bases map to TRBD1. V gave up 6 bases and J gave up 4 bases; unmatched junction bases: 21. Germline V gene sequence: CDR1 MDHEN, CDR2 SYDVKM. There are 19 residues in the CDR3. Full variable domain (outside the CDR3, taken from reference TRBV28 and TRBJ2-7): DVKVTQSSRYLVKRTGEKVFLECVQDMDHENMFWYRQDPGLGLRLIYFSYDVKMKEKGDIPEGYSVSREKKERFSLILESASTNQTSMYLCASRLKGQGFPSALYEQYFGPGTRLTVT.

The genes are TRBV5-5 and TRBJ2-7; no reliable D call. Germline V lookup: CDR1 SGHKS, CDR2 YYEKEE (reference sequence). With 2 bases removed from V and 0 bases from J, the gap between germline ends came to 6 bases. The CDR3 spans 13 residues. CDR3 region: CASSFSSSYEQYF. CDR3 in DNA: TGTGCCAGCAGCTTTTCGAGCTCCTACGAGCAGTACTTC.

This chain connects TRBV19 to TRBJ2-5, with TRBD2 as a possible D gene (6 bases). The CDR3 is 18 residues long. V gave up 4 bases and J gave up 4 bases, with 25 bases separating them. Looked up from germline, CDR1 is LNHDA and CDR2 is SQIVND (reference sequence). The CDR3 loop is CASSRPPGSLSQGETQYF. The DNA of the CDR3 is TGTGCCAGTAGTAGACCCCCCGGGAGTCTCTCTCAGGGAGAGACCCAGTACTTC.

The chain employs TRBV6-1 and TRBJ1-2; 9 bases are shared with TRBD1. From germline, CDR1 is MNHNS and CDR2 SASEGT. Losses at the gene ends were 5 bases for V and 5 bases for J; bases not matched to a gene: 3. CDR3 size: 13 residues. This CDR3 is CASSTGGWYGYTF. CDR3 DNA: TGTGCCAGCAGTACAGGGGGCTGGTATGGCTACACCTTC.

This sequence joins TRBV7-9 and TRBJ2-6; no reliable D call. Trimming cost V 8 bases and J 4 bases, with 12 bases left between them. There are 14 residues in the CDR3. Germline assignment: CDR1 SEHNR and CDR2 FQNEAQ (reference sequence). CDR3 protein: CASPERSGANVLTF. The CDR3 region has the DNA TGTGCCAGCCCGGAGAGGTCCGGGGCCAACGTCCTGACTTTC.

The chain links TRBV30 to TRBJ2-1; 7 positions match TRBD2. Losses at the gene ends were 4 bases for V and 9 bases for J; bases not matched to a gene: 15. Germline-derived CDR1 and CDR2 are GTSNPN and SVGIG (reference sequence). The CDR3 is made up of 15 amino acids. The CDR3 coding sequence is TGTGCCTGGAATCCCTCCGGGAGGCTAGCGCGTGAGCAGTTCTTC. Translated: CAWNPSGRLAREQFF.